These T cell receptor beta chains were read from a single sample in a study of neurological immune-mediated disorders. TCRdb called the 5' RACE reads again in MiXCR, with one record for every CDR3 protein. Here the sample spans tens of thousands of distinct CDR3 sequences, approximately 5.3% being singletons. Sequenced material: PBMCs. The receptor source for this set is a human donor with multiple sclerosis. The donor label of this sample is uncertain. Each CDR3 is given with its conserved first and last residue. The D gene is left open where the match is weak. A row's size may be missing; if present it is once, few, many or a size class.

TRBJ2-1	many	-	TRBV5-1	TGCGCCAGCAGCTTGGGGCCATACAATGAGCAGTTCTTC	CASSLGPYNEQFF
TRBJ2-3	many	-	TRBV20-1	TGCAGTGCTAGAGAACCCGGGGCAGATACGCAGTATTTT	CSAREPGADTQYF
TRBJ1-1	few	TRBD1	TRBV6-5	TGTGCCACCCAGGGGACAGCTAACACTGAAGCTTTCTTT	CATQGTANTEAFF
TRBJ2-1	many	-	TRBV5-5	TGTGCCAGCAGCTTGGAAGCAGGGTTGATAAATTCCTACAATGAGCAGTTCTTC	CASSLEAGLINSYNEQFF
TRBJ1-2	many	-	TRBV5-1	TGCGCCAGCAGCTTGGGCAGGGACTATGGCTACACCTTC	CASSLGRDYGYTF
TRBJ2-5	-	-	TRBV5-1	TGCGCCAACAGCTTTATTGGGGGGGCGATGGAGACCCAGTACTTC	CANSFIGGAMETQYF
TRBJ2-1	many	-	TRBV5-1	TGCGCCAGCAGCGCCAGGGCCTCCTACAATGAGCAGTTCTTC	CASSARASYNEQFF
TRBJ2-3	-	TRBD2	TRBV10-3	TGTGCCATCAGTGAGTCACTAGCGGGGGGGCCGGGGAGAGATACGCAGTATTTT	CAISESLAGGPGRDTQYF
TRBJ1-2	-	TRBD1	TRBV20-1	TGCAGTGCTAGAGAAAACAGGGGGTATGTCTATGGCTACACCTTC	CSARENRGYVYGYTF
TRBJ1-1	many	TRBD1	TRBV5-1	TGCGCCAGCAGCTTCGGACAGGTGGCGAACACTGAAGCTTTCTTT	CASSFGQVANTEAFF
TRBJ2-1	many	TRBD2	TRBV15	TGTGCCACCAGCAGAGACCCTAGCGGGGGGTACAATGAGCAGTTCTTC	CATSRDPSGGYNEQFF
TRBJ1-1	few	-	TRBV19	TGTGCCAGTAGTATGGGCCAGGCTTTAAACACTGAAGCTTTCTTT	CASSMGQALNTEAFF
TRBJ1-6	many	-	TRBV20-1	TGCAGTGCTAGAGATCCAGGGTCAGGACCCCTCCACTTT	CSARDPGSGPLHF
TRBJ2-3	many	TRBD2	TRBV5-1	TGCGCCAGCAGCTTGGTCGCGTTGGGGGGGAGCACAGATACGCAGTATTTT	CASSLVALGGSTDTQYF
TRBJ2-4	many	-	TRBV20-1	TGCAGTGCTGCCCCAGGGGTAACCAAAAACATTCAGTACTTC	CSAAPGVTKNIQYF
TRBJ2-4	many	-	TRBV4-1	TGCGCCAGCAATGGGGACACCTCCTTTCAAGTTCAGTACTTC	CASNGDTSFQVQYF
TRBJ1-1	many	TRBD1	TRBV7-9	TGTGCCAGCAGCTTGAAACCCCCGCCGGGACAGGGTATTACTGAAGCTTTCTTT	CASSLKPPPGQGITEAFF
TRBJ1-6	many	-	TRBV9	TGTGCCAGCAGCGTCACAGGGCGCTCCTATAATTCACCCCTCCACTTT	CASSVTGRSYNSPLHF
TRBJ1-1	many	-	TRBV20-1	TGCAGTGCTGGACCTTGGACACCCAACACTGAAGCTTTCTTT	CSAGPWTPNTEAFF
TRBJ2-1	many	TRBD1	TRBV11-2	TGTGCCAGCACCGGATTTGACAGGGTGGTGAGTAATGAGCAGTTCTTC	CASTGFDRVVSNEQFF
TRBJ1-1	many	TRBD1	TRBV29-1	TGCAGCGCGTCCGGGACAGGGTACGAAGCTTTCTTT	CSASGTGYEAFF
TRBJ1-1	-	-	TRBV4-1	TGCGCCAGCAGCCAAGATGAGGGTTGGACTGAAGCTTTCTTT	CASSQDEGWTEAFF
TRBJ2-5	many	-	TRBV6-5	TGTGCCAGCAGCCCCCCTCTCCCCGGGGGGACCCAGTACTTC	CASSPPLPGGTQYF
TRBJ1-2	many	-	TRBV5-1	TGCGCCAGCAGCTCCCCCGGAAAGAATGGCTACACCTTC	CASSSPGKNGYTF
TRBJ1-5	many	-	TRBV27	TGTGCCAGCAGTTTGAGTCCCGGCATGGCAAGTAGCAATCAGCCCCAGCATTTT	CASSLSPGMASSNQPQHF
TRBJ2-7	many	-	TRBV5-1	TGCGCCAGCAGCTTGGAACGACCCTACGAGCAGTACTTC	CASSLERPYEQYF
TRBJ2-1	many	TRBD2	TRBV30	TGTGCCTGGAGGTCTAGCGGGGGGGCAGGGTTCTTC	CAWRSSGGAGFF
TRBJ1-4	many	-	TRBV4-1	TGCGCCAGCAGCCTCCCCAGCGATGAAAAACTGTTTTTT	CASSLPSDEKLFF
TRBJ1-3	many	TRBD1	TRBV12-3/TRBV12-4	TGTGCCAGCATTAAGACAGGGTGGTCGACCTCTGGAAACACCATATATTTT	CASIKTGWSTSGNTIYF
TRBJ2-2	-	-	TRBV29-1	TGCAGCGTAGCGGACTGGCCCCTTGGCACCGGGGAGCTGTTTTTT	CSVADWPLGTGELFF
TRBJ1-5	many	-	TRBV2	TGTGCCAGCAGTGAAGTCCTTCGGCAGCCGCTGCATTTT	CASSEVLRQPLHF
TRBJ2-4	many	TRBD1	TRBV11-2	TGTGCCAGCAGTTGGCCACAGGGGACCAAAAACATTCAGTACTTC	CASSWPQGTKNIQYF
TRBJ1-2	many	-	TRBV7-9	TGTGCCAGCAGCTTCCCCCAGGAGGACGGCTACACCTTC	CASSFPQEDGYTF
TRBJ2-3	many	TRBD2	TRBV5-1	TGCGCCAGCAGCTCCGAACTAGCGGGGGGGCTCGGTACGCAGTATTTT	CASSSELAGGLGTQYF
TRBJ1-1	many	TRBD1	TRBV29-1	TGCAGCGTTGTGGGGACAGGGGGCACGAACACTGAAGCTTTCTTT	CSVVGTGGTNTEAFF
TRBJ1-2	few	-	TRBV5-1	TGCGCCAGCAGCTGGGACCCACGATACCCCTTTAACTATGGCTACACCTTC	CASSWDPRYPFNYGYTF
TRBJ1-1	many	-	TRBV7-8	TGTGCCAGCAGCCCCCTTTACACTGAAGCTTTCTTT	CASSPLYTEAFF
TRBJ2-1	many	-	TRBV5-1	TGCGCCAGCAGCTTACCGACAGCCGACCCCTACAATGAGCAGTTCTTC	CASSLPTADPYNEQFF
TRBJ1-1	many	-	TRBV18	TGTGCCAGCTCACCATTTCAGGGCCAAGGGAACACTGAAGCTTTCTTT	CASSPFQGQGNTEAFF
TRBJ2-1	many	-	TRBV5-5	TGTGCCAGCAGCTACCTATCGCCGGGGACGGAGCAGTTCTTC	CASSYLSPGTEQFF
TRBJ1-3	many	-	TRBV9	TGTGCCAGCAGCGTAGCCAGCTCTGGAAACACCATATATTTT	CASSVASSGNTIYF